These 32 T cell receptor beta chains were all obtained from the same sample, sequenced in a study of control samples from healthy donors and cancer patients. Only in-frame clones appear in the TCRdb table, and some are missing; sequencing was by immunoSEQ multiplex PCR. The data hold 150,000 to 200,000 clones, with 91% observed a single time. The sample taken for sequencing was blood. Receptor source: a woman aged 25 to 39 in good health.

The V call is TRBV6-6, the J call TRBJ1-5, with D unclear. This CDR3 comprises 14 residues. Germline V gene lookup returns CDR1 MNHNY and CDR2 SVGAGI (reference sequence). The V gene lost 2 bases and the J gene lost 4 bases, with 9 bases spanning the gap. The CDR3 coding sequence is TGTGCCAGCAGTTACGGCGTGGGGAATCAGCCCCAGCATTTT. It yields the protein CASSYGVGNQPQHF.

This chain uses TRBV11-3 with TRBJ2-1, with no clear D. This CDR3 contains 13 residues. CDR1 and CDR2 from the germline V gene are SGHNT and YENEEA. V lost 6 bases and J 5 bases, leaving 11 bases between the germline ends. CDR3 sequence: CASSLDWNNEQFF. CDR3 coding DNA: TGTGCCAGCAGTCTAGACTGGAACAATGAGCAGTTCTTC.

The CDR3 DNA reads TGTGCCAGCAGTGGTCTAGCGCAAGCGAACACCGGGGAGCTGTTTTTT. Protein product: CASSGLAQANTGELFF. The rearrangement uses TRBV2 and TRBJ2-2, with D tentatively TRBD2 (6 bases). Trimming shortened V by 4 bases and J by 0 bases, and 12 bases separated the two germline ends. Germline V gives CDR1 SNHLY, CDR2 FYNNEI. The CDR3 runs to 16 residues.

CDR3 sequence reads: CSVAQGAGDYGYTF. For the CDR3, the DNA is TGCAGCGTGGCCCAGGGGGCTGGGGACTATGGCTACACCTTC. V and J are TRBV29-1 and TRBJ1-2, with TRBD1 identical over 8 bases. This CDR3 is built from 14 residues. Losses at the gene ends were 6 bases for V and 3 bases for J; bases not matched to a gene: 9. Germline CDR1 reads SQVTM; CDR2 reads ANQGSEA.

V and J are TRBV12-3 or TRBV12-4 and TRBJ2-7; possibly TRBD2 for D (5 bases). The V and J ends lost 3 bases and 0 bases respectively, with 6 bases between them. There are 13 residues in the CDR3. The CDR3 DNA reads as TGTGCCAGCAGTTTCGGAGGCTCCTACGAGCAGTACTTC. Its translation is CASSFGGSYEQYF.

Only one count was recorded for this clone. V gene TRBV7-8 combines with J gene TRBJ2-2, with 10 bases that match TRBD2. The CDR3 extends over 18 amino acids. The V gene's germline CDR1 is SGHVS and CDR2 FQNEAQ. The J segment lost 0 bases and the V segment lost 1 base, leaving 5 bases of the junction unmatched. This CDR3 reads CASSLGTSGLANTGELFF. The CDR3 nucleotides are TGTGCCAGCAGCTTAGGGACTAGCGGTTTGGCGAACACCGGGGAGCTGTTTTTT.

The chain has TRBV18 and TRBJ1-6; TRBD1 might be the D (6 bases). CDR1 and CDR2 from the germline V gene are KGHSH and LQKENI. The V and J ends lost 2 bases and 5 bases respectively, with 13 bases between them. The CDR3 extends over 16 amino acids. CDR3 residues: CASSPRTGTNNSPLHF. The CDR3 nucleotides read TGTGCCAGCTCACCAAGGACCGGGACAAATAATTCACCCCTCCACTTT.

The chain recombines TRBV7-3 with TRBJ2-1, with TRBD1 matching 7 bases. The CDR3 has 13 amino acids. With V trimmed by 4 bases and J by 4 bases, 1 base remained unmatched. Germline lookup yields CDR1 SGHTA and CDR2 FQGTGA. The DNA of the CDR3 is TGTGCCAGCAGCTCGGGACAGTACAATGAGCAGTTCTTC. Translated, it gives CASSSGQYNEQFF.

The rearrangement uses TRBV7-2 and TRBJ1-5, with a possible D match to TRBD1 (5 bases). This CDR3 has 13 amino acids. Germline V gene sequence: CDR1 SGHTA, CDR2 FQGNSA. Trimming took off 1 base at V and 7 bases at J, with 8 bases between the two ends. DNA for the CDR3: TGTGCCAGCAGCTTAGGGGAGGGGCAGCCCCAGCATTTT. Translation: CASSLGEGQPQHF.

J is TRBJ1-5 and V is TRBV6-2 or TRBV6-3; D perhaps matches TRBD1 (6 bases). Germline lookup yields CDR1 MNHEY and CDR2 SVGEGT. V lost 0 bases and J lost 7, with 10 bases in between. The CDR3 runs 14 residues. CDR3 sequence: CASSYSGGPQPQHF. The DNA of the CDR3 is TGTGCCAGCAGTTACTCGGGGGGGCCCCAGCCCCAGCATTTT.

This chain links TRBV18 with TRBJ2-5; TRBD1 matches at 8 bases. This CDR3 has 13 amino acids. CDR1 KGHSH and CDR2 LQKENI come from the germline V gene. V shed 6 bases, J shed 4 bases, and the junction held 4 bases outside the gene matches. The CDR3, as DNA: TGTGCCAGCTCCCGAGACAGGGGAGAGACCCAGTACTTC. Amino acids: CASSRDRGETQYF.

The chain combines TRBV4-2 with TRBJ2-7; 8 bases fit TRBD2. This CDR3 has 15 residues. The trim removed 1 base at V and 0 bases at J, leaving 2 bases unmatched. Germline V gives CDR1 LGHNA, CDR2 YNFKEQ. CDR3 coding DNA: TGTGCCAGCAGCCAAGGACTAGCGACCTCCTACGAGCAGTACTTC. This encodes CASSQGLATSYEQYF.

This chain connects TRBV6-7 to TRBJ2-1, with D perhaps TRBD2 (6 bases). TRBV6-7 is reported as an ORF; its role is uncertain. Trimming shortened V by 7 bases and J by 5 bases, and 21 bases separated the two germline ends. The length of the CDR3 is 16 residues. CDR3 nucleotides: TGTGCCAGCAATCTCCCCGTGGAGGGTGGGGACAATGAGCAGTTCTTC. Its protein is CASNLPVEGGDNEQFF.

The CDR3 is CATSDGQGGNTIYF. The DNA for the CDR3 is TGTGCCACCAGTGATGGACAGGGGGGAAACACCATATATTTT. The V and J genes are TRBV24-1 and TRBJ1-3, with 9 positions matching TRBD1. With V trimmed by 3 bases and J by 4 bases, 0 bases remained unmatched. The V gene's germline CDR1 is KGHDR and CDR2 SFDVKD. The CDR3 covers 14 residues.

This chain's CDR3 is CASSQATGGNSPLHF. In nucleotides, the CDR3 is TGTGCCAGCAGCCAAGCGACAGGGGGTAATTCACCCCTCCACTTT. The chain combines TRBV3-1 (or the pseudogene TRBV3-2) with TRBJ1-6, with TRBD1 identical over 9 bases. Per the germline V gene, CDR1 is LGHDT and CDR2 is YNNKEL (reference sequence). J lost 6 bases, V lost 1 base, and 1 base had no gene match. The CDR3 contains 15 residues.

A word on this clone: One end of the junction fails to match germline, which may point to a read error. V and J are TRBV3-1 (or the pseudogene TRBV3-2) and TRBJ2-2; 14 bases are a match to TRBD2. CDR1 and CDR2 (germline): LGHDT, YNNKEL (reference sequence). The CDR3 length is 16 residues. CDR3 sequence reads: CARSRLAGGQTGELFF. CDR3 coding DNA: TGTGCCCGCAGCCGACTAGCGGGGGGGCAGACCGGGGAGCTGTTTTTT.

The chain links TRBV4-3 to TRBJ2-7, with 8 bases identical to TRBD2. The ends lost 1 base at V and 0 bases at J; junction bases unmatched: 2. Germline V gene sequence: CDR1 LGHNA, CDR2 YSLEER. The CDR3 has 15 residues. The CDR3 DNA reads TGCGCCAGCAGCCAAGGAAGCGGGAGCTCCTACGAGCAGTACTTC. It yields the protein CASSQGSGSSYEQYF.

The chain joins TRBV7-2 to TRBJ2-1; 7 bases map to TRBD1. V was pared by 6 bases and J by 2 bases, with 4 bases of the junction left unmatched. The CDR3 has 14 amino acids. Germline CDR1 is SGHTA and CDR2 is FQGNSA. CDR3 loop: CASRWDSTYNEQFF. The CDR3 DNA is TGTGCCAGCAGATGGGACAGTACCTACAATGAGCAGTTCTTC.

V gene TRBV7-6 combines with J gene TRBJ1-4; TRBD1 is a possible D gene (6 bases). The germline V and J ends were trimmed by 5 bases and 6 bases, with 16 bases remaining between them. CDR3 length: 15 residues. Germline CDR1 SGHVS, CDR2 FNYEAQ. The CDR3 sequence: CASSPSGHRDEKLFF. CDR3 coding DNA: TGTGCCAGCAGCCCCTCGGGCCACAGGGATGAAAAACTGTTTTTT.

This chain joins TRBV6-5 and TRBJ1-5, with TRBD1 identical over 9 bases. The CDR3 totals 14 residues. Per germline, CDR1 MNHEY and CDR2 SVGAGI. Trimming at V came to 6 bases and at J to 2 bases, leaving 2 bases not matched to a gene. The CDR3 DNA reads as TGTGCCAGCAGACAGGGGGCCGGCAATCAGCCCCAGCATTTT. This sequence encodes CASRQGAGNQPQHF.

The chain recombines TRBV6-1 with TRBJ2-1; 9 bases are shared with TRBD2. This CDR3 has 14 amino acids. Germline CDR1 MNHNS, CDR2 SASEGT. V gave up 4 bases and J gave up 7 bases; unmatched junction bases: 5. The CDR3 is CASSVAGEVNEQFF. The DNA for the CDR3 is TGTGCCAGCAGTGTAGCGGGGGAAGTGAATGAGCAGTTCTTC.

V gene TRBV7-9 combines with J gene TRBJ1-3; a weak D match, TRBD1 (6 bases). Germline-derived CDR1 and CDR2 are SEHNR and FQNEAQ (reference sequence). Trimming left V 5 bases short and J 3 bases short, with 17 bases between. The CDR3 covers 16 residues. Here the CDR3 DNA reads TGTGCCAGCAGCCCAACCCCAGGGGCTGGTGGAAACACCATATATTTT. Its protein product is CASSPTPGAGGNTIYF.

The gene calls are TRBV27 and TRBJ1-1, with 7 bases that match TRBD1. CDR1 is MNHEY and CDR2 is SMNVEV in the germline V gene (reference sequence). The CDR3 has 15 amino acids. V gave up 6 bases and J gave up 2 bases; unmatched junction bases: 9. The CDR3 reads CASRPGQHRNTEAFF. For the CDR3, the DNA is TGTGCCAGCAGACCGGGACAGCATCGTAACACTGAAGCTTTCTTT.

The chain carries TRBV4-1 and TRBJ1-6; 7 positions agree with TRBD1. The CDR3 loop spans 15 amino acids. V trimming: 0 bases; J trimming: 9 bases; junction bases outside the gene matches: 5. The germline V gene encodes CDR1 MGHRA and CDR2 YSYEKL. The CDR3 DNA is TGCGCCAGCAGCCAAGAAAGGGGGCTCGGTTCACCCCTCCACTTT. Protein: CASSQERGLGSPLHF.

The J gene is TRBJ2-1, the V gene TRBV29-1; 11 positions agree with TRBD1. V lost 5 bases, J lost 5 bases, and 5 bases stayed unmatched. The CDR3 sequence is 14 residues long. Germline V gene data show CDR1 as SQVTM and CDR2 as ANQGSEA. CDR3 region: CSVTRTGGNNEQFF. The CDR3 coding sequence is TGCAGCGTTACCCGGACAGGGGGCAACAATGAGCAGTTCTTC.

The V and J genes are TRBV27 and TRBJ2-7, with 9 nucleotides matching TRBD1. The V gene's germline CDR1 is MNHEY and CDR2 SMNVEV (reference sequence). The J segment lost 4 bases and the V segment lost 5 bases, leaving 9 bases of the junction unmatched. CDR3 size: 15 residues. The chain's CDR3 is CASSPPRDRAYEQYF. The CDR3 bases are TGTGCCAGCAGTCCTCCCCGGGACAGGGCTTACGAGCAGTACTTC.

This clone was detected a few times. The chain employs TRBV28 and TRBJ1-3, with 8 bases that match TRBD1. CDR3 length: 16 amino acids. Unmatched junction bases numbered 11, after V lost 5 bases and J lost 5 bases. Germline loops: CDR1 MDHEN, CDR2 SYDVKM. CDR3 amino acids: CASSPATGGSRNTIYF. The CDR3 DNA is TGTGCCAGCAGTCCAGCCACAGGGGGAAGTAGAAACACCATATATTTT.

This chain uses TRBV5-1 with TRBJ2-2; 7 nucleotides match TRBD1. This CDR3 region has 15 residues. Germline loops: CDR1 SGHRS, CDR2 YFSETQ. V gave up 0 bases and J gave up 4 bases; unmatched junction bases: 3. CDR3 nucleotide sequence: TGCGCCAGCAGCTTGGCAGGGGGTGGCACCGGGGAGCTGTTTTTT. Translating it yields CASSLAGGGTGELFF.

This sequence joins TRBV6-5 and TRBJ1-4; 8 bases line up with TRBD1. The CDR3 sequence is 13 residues long. With 6 bases clipped from V and 7 bases from J, the junction kept 4 bases outside the gene matches. CDR1 is MNHEY, CDR2 SVGAGI, per germline. Written as DNA, the CDR3 is TGTGCCAGCAGGGGGCAGGGGGCTGAAAAACTGTTTTTT. Amino acids: CASRGQGAEKLFF.

This chain uses TRBV30 with TRBJ1-3; a possible D gene is TRBD1 (6 bases). Looked up from germline, CDR1 is GTSNPN and CDR2 is SVGIG (reference sequence). Trimming stripped 0 bases from V and 2 bases from J, with 11 bases between. The CDR3 has 15 amino acids. The CDR3 region is CAWSVGGGPGNTIYF. In nucleotides, the CDR3 is TGTGCCTGGAGTGTAGGAGGGGGGCCTGGAAACACCATATATTTT.

In this sample, this clone turned up once. The chain links TRBV18 to TRBJ1-1; 10 bases match TRBD1. CDR1 KGHSH and CDR2 LQKENI come from the germline V gene. The CDR3 runs to 14 residues. V was pared by 2 bases and J by 4 bases, with 1 base of the junction left unmatched. In nucleotides, the CDR3 is TGTGCCAGCTCACCAGACAGGGGGCTCACTGAAGCTTTCTTT. Translation gives CASSPDRGLTEAFF.

The V gene is TRBV7-9, the J gene TRBJ2-7, with 7 positions matching TRBD2. The germline gives CDR1 SEHNR, CDR2 FQNEAQ (reference sequence). This CDR3 region has 13 residues. Trimming at V came to 3 bases and at J to 3 bases, leaving 2 bases not matched to a gene. CDR3 sequence (DNA): TGTGCCAGCAGCTTCGGGACTAACTACGAGCAGTACTTC. Its translation: CASSFGTNYEQYF.